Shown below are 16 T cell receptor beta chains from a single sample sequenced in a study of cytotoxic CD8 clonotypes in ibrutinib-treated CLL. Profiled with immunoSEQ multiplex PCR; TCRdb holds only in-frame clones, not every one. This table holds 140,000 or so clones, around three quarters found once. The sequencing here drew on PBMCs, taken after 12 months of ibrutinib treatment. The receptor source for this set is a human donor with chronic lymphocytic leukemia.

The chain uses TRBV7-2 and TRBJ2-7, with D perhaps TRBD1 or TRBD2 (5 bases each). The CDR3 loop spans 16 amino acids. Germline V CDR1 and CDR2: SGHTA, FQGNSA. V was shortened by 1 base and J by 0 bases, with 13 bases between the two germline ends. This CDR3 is CASSLVGWGSSYEQYF. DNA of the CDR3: TGTGCCAGCAGCTTAGTTGGATGGGGGAGCTCCTACGAGCAGTACTTC.

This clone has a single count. The CDR3, as DNA: TGTGCCGCCGAAAAGGGTGCTATGGCGGGAGTTTGCGATGAGCAGTTCTTC. This sequence encodes CAAEKGAMAGVCDEQFF. The rearrangement uses TRBV21-1 and TRBJ2-1; no DNA check was done on the table's D call, TRBD2. TRBV21-1 represents a pseudogene. The CDR3 is made up of 17 amino acids.

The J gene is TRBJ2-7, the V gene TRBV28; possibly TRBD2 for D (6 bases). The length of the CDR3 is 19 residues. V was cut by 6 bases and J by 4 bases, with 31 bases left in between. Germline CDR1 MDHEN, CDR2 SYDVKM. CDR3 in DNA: TGTGCCAGCAGCTCCGGGACTCCCATATCCCACCTGGGCCTTTACGAGCAGTACTTC. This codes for CASSSGTPISHLGLYEQYF. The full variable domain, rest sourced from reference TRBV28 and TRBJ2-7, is DVKVTQSSRYLVKRTGEKVFLECVQDMDHENMFWYRQDPGLGLRLIYFSYDVKMKEKGDIPEGYSVSREKKERFSLILESASTNQTSMYLCASSSGTPISHLGLYEQYFGPGTRLTVT.

The CDR3 is CASSPSEQRDTQYF. CDR3 in DNA: TGTGCCAGCTCACCTAGCGAACAGAGGGATACGCAGTATTTT. The gene calls are TRBV18 and TRBJ2-3, with D perhaps TRBD2 (5 bases). Looked up from germline, CDR1 is KGHSH and CDR2 is LQKENI. The CDR3 sequence is 14 residues long. Trimming pared 3 bases from V and 6 bases from J, leaving 13 bases between. Full variable domain (outside the CDR3, taken from reference TRBV18 and TRBJ2-3): NAGVMQNPRHLVRRRGQEARLRCSPMKGHSHVYWYRQLPEEGLKFMVYLQKENIIDESGMPKERFSAEFPKEGPSILRIQQVVRGDSAAYFCASSPSEQRDTQYFGPGTRLTVL.

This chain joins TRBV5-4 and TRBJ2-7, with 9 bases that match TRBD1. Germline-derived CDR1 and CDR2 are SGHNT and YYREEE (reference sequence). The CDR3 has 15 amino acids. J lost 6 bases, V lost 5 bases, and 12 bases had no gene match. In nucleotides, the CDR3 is TGTGCCAGCAGGGGAACCACAGGGGGCACGGGCGAGCAGTACTTC. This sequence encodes CASRGTTGGTGEQYF.

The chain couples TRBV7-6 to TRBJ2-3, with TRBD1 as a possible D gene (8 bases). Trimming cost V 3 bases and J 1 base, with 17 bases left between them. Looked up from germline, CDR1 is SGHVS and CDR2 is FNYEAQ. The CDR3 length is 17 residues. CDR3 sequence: CASSFKQGGLGTDTQYF. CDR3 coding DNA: TGTGCCAGCAGCTTCAAACAGGGGGGGTTAGGCACAGATACGCAGTATTTT. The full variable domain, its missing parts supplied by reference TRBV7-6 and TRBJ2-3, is GAGVSQSPRYKVTKRGQDVALRCDPISGHVSLYWYRQALGQGPEFLTYFNYEAQQDKSGLPNDRFSAERPEGSISTLTIQRTEQRDSAMYRCASSFKQGGLGTDTQYFGPGTRLTVL.

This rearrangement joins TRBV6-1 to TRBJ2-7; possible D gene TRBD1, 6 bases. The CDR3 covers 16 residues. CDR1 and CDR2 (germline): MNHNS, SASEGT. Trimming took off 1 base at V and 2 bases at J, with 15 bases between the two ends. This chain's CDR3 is CASSEGWGTLTYEQYF. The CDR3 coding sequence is TGTGCCAGCAGTGAAGGGTGGGGGACATTGACCTACGAGCAGTACTTC.

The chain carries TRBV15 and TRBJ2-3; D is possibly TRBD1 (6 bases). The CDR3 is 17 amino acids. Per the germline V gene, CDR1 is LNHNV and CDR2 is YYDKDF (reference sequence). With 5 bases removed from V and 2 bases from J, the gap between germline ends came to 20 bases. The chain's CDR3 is CATSLDRDTFITDTQYF. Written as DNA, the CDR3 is TGTGCCACCAGCCTGGACCGGGACACCTTTATCACAGATACGCAGTATTTT.

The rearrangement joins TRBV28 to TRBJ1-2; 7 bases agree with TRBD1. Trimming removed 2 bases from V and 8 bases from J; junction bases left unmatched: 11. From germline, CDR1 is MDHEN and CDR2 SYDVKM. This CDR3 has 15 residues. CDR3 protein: CASSLGDREVGGYTF. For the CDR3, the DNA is TGTGCCAGCAGTTTAGGAGACAGGGAGGTGGGCGGCTACACCTTC.

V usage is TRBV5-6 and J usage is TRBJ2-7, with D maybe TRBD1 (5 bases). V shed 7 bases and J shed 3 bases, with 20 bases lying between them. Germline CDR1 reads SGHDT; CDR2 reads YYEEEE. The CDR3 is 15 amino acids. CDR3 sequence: CASLRSGHNNYEQYF. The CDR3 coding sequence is TGTGCCAGCCTCCGTAGTGGACACAACAACTACGAGCAGTACTTC.

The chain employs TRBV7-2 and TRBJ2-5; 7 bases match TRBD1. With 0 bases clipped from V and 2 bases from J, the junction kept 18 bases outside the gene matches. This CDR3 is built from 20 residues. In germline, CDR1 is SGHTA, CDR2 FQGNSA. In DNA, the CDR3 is TGTGCCAGCAGCTTAGCGCCGGGACAGTTGATCGTACGCCTTCAAGAGACCCAGTACTTC. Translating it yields CASSLAPGQLIVRLQETQYF.

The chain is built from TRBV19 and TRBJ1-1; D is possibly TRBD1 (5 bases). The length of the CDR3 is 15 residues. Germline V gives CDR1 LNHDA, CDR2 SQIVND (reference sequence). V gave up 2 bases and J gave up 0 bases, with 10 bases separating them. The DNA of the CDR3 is TGTGCCAGTAGTATATCGGGGACCATGAACACTGAAGCTTTCTTT. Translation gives CASSISGTMNTEAFF.

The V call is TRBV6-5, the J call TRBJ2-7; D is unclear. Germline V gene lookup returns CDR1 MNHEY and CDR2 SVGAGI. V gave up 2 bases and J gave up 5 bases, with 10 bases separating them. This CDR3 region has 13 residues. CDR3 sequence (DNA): TGTGCCAGCAGTTACCCCTGGTCAGACGAGCAGTACTTC. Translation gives CASSYPWSDEQYF.

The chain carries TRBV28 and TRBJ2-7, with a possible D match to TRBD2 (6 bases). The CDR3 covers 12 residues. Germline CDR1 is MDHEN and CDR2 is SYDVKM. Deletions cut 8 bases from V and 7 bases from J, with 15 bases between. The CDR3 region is CASRNFAGEQYF. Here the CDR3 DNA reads TGTGCCAGCCGGAACTTTGCGGGGGAGCAGTACTTC.

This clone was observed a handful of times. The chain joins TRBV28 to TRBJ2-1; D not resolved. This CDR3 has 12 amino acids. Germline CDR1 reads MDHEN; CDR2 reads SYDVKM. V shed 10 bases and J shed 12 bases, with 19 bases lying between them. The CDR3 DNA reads TGTGCCACCTCACGTGTTCTAGGCGTGCAGTTCTTC. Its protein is CATSRVLGVQFF.

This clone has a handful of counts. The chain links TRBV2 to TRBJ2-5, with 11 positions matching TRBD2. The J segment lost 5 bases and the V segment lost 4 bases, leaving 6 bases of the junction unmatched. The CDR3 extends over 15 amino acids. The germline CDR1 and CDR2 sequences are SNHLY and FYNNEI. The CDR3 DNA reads TGTGCCAGCAGTGGTGCTCTAGCGGGAGGTGAGACCCAGTACTTC. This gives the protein CASSGALAGGETQYF.